This T cell receptor (beta chain) was recorded in a study of monozygotic twins with inflammatory bowel disease. Germline lookup yields CDR1 SGDLS and CDR2 YYNGEE. The CDR3 covers 15 residues. Each CDR3 protein gets one entry in TCRdb, which reprocessed the 5' RACE reads and gives no DNA. There are 150,000 to 200,000 distinct CDR3 sequences in the sample, with 6% to 9.5% held by the top ten. A 2.5 ml blood sample was drawn per donor. The clonotype comes from a human donor with ulcerative colitis or Crohn's disease, or a healthy co-twin of an affected twin (not recorded which). The chain combines TRBV9 with TRBJ2-5. Input material: blood. CDR3 residues: CASSPWGQLQETQYF.